The source of this TCR beta chain is a study of cytomegalovirus exposure and HLA in healthy donors. Study-level results: Most of the CMV-associated TCR beta chains (in a later analysis) appeared to be HLA-restricted. Association of 15,000 to 20,000 TCR beta sequences with HLA alleles was found at 0.05 false discovery rate in a later analysis. Sequencing likely caused a cluster of highly shared sequence variants. Accurate predictions that matched the HLA-A and HLA-B alleles of most subjects were reportedly made from TCR beta sequences.

CDR1 SGDLS and CDR2 YYNGEE come from the germline V gene. CDR3 length: 16 amino acids. Between the trimmed V and J ends, which lost 1 base and 0 bases, there was a span of 13 bases. On this clone itself: As yet, its antigen is unknown.

With 60 Vbeta and 13 Jbeta primers, the PCR was carried out. Data came from immunoSEQ multiplex PCR; TCRdb stores just in-frame clones and leaves some out. The profile shows 200,000 to 250,000 clones, over 80% of them singletons. The receptor was derived from a boy aged 2 to 10 in good health and CMV-seronegative. This rearrangement joins TRBV9 to TRBJ2-5; tentatively, D is TRBD2 (6 bases). Material: PBMCs. As DNA, the CDR3 is TGTGCCAGCAGCGTATGGGGCGGGACGTACCAAGAGACCCAGTACTTC. Translated: CASSVWGGTYQETQYF.